The 19 T cell receptor beta chains below were found in one sample sequenced in a study of cytomegalovirus exposure and HLA in healthy donors. The table came from immunoSEQ multiplex PCR; TCRdb's copy has only in-frame clones and leaves some out. The data contain 150,000 to 200,000 clones, roughly 91% of them singletons. The sample consisted of PBMCs. These receptors came from a woman aged 18 to 35 in good health and CMV-seropositive.

This chain links TRBV5-8 with TRBJ2-1, with a tentative D call TRBD2 (6 bases). This CDR3 has 14 residues. Trimming cost V 2 bases and J 4 bases, with 10 bases left between them. Germline CDR1 SGHTS, CDR2 YDEGEE. CDR3 sequence reads: CASSFVGSYNEQFF. DNA of the CDR3: TGTGCCAGCAGCTTCGTCGGGAGTTACAATGAGCAGTTCTTC.

The V gene is TRBV9, the J gene TRBJ1-2; maybe TRBD1 (5 bases). Germline CDR1 is SGDLS and CDR2 is YYNGEE. The CDR3 spans 15 residues. V gave up 4 bases and J gave up 2 bases, with 15 bases separating them. The CDR3 coding sequence is TGTGCCAGCAGCCGCCCGGTGGGGCCAAACTATGGCTACACCTTC. This gives the protein CASSRPVGPNYGYTF.

This chain uses TRBV5-1 with TRBJ1-1, with no clear D. The CDR3 extends over 15 amino acids. Germline V CDR1 and CDR2: SGHRS, YFSETQ. V lost 5 bases and J lost 1, with 15 bases in between. The CDR3 sequence is CASRGVAGGNTEAFF. DNA for the CDR3: TGCGCCAGCAGGGGAGTGGCAGGCGGGAACACTGAAGCTTTCTTT.

The chain recombines TRBV5-1 with TRBJ2-2, with a weak D call TRBD2 (5 bases). V lost 2 bases to trimming and J lost 6 bases, with 14 bases between them. The CDR3 extends over 15 amino acids. Germline-derived CDR1 and CDR2 are SGHRS and YFSETQ. Here the CDR3 reads CASSFRGGGAGELFF. The CDR3 nucleotides read TGCGCCAGCAGCTTCAGAGGTGGAGGAGCCGGGGAGCTGTTTTTT.

V is TRBV6-5 and J is TRBJ2-2; D perhaps matches TRBD1 (5 bases). The CDR3 has 14 amino acids. CDR1 is MNHEY, CDR2 SVGAGI, per germline. Trimming removed 7 bases at V and 6 bases at J, with 15 bases between. CDR3 protein: CASKGVRGAGELFF. CDR3 in DNA: TGTGCCAGCAAAGGCGTAAGGGGCGCCGGGGAGCTGTTTTTT.

This chain joins TRBV4-2 and TRBJ2-7; 7 bases are shared with TRBD2. This CDR3 comprises 17 residues. Trimming removed 0 bases from V and 3 bases from J; junction bases left unmatched: 11. CDR1 LGHNA and CDR2 YNFKEQ come from the germline V gene. The CDR3: CASSQDLYLLAVYEQYF. The CDR3 DNA reads TGTGCCAGCAGCCAAGATCTCTATTTGCTAGCGGTCTACGAGCAGTACTTC.

The CDR3 loop reads CASSSKTGGLVDYTF. The CDR3 nucleotides read TGCGCCAGCAGCTCCAAGACAGGGGGCCTAGTCGACTACACCTTC. This rearrangement joins TRBV5-1 to TRBJ1-2, with 10 positions matching TRBD1. Looked up from germline, CDR1 is SGHRS and CDR2 is YFSETQ. This CDR3 comprises 15 residues. The V segment lost 3 bases and the J segment 10 bases; nucleotides outside the gene matches: 12.

This clone was observed a few times. The rearrangement joins TRBV19 to TRBJ2-1, with TRBD2 matching over 9 bases. This CDR3 has 14 amino acids. The germline gives CDR1 LNHDA, CDR2 SQIVND (reference sequence). Trimming took 4 bases from V and 8 from J; bases not matched to a gene: 6. CDR3 protein: CASSTASGTDEQFF. In DNA form, the CDR3 reads TGTGCCAGTAGTACGGCTAGCGGGACGGATGAGCAGTTCTTC.

The rearrangement uses TRBV19 and TRBJ1-1; tentatively, D is TRBD1 (6 bases). Germline lookup yields CDR1 LNHDA and CDR2 SQIVND (reference sequence). The V gene lost 5 bases and the J gene lost 10 bases, with 17 bases spanning the gap. The CDR3 runs 13 residues. The CDR3: CASSFPPRDIAFF. CDR3 DNA: TGTGCCAGTAGTTTCCCGCCGAGGGACATAGCTTTCTTT.

Note on this clone: Sequence at one end of the junction differs from germline and may be a read error. V and J are TRBV11-2 and TRBJ2-1; no reliable D call. Looked up from germline, CDR1 is SGHAT and CDR2 is FQNNGV. This CDR3 contains 10 residues. CDR3 in DNA: TGTGCCAGCAGCCCCCGCGGATGCATCTTC. Its protein is CASSPRGCIF. The variable domain in full, completed from reference TRBV11-2 and TRBJ2-1, reads EAGVAQSPRYKIIEKRQSVAFWCNPISGHATLYWYQQILGQGPKLLIQFQNNGVVDDSQLPKDRFSAERLKGVDSTLKIQPAKLEDSAVYLCASSPRGCIFGPGTRLTVL.

V is TRBV5-6 and J is TRBJ1-2; the D gene is possibly TRBD1 (6 bases). V gave up 2 bases and J gave up 2 bases, with 19 bases separating them. Per the germline V gene, CDR1 is SGHDT and CDR2 is YYEEEE. CDR3 length: 17 residues. The CDR3 region is CASSLGTAGTTNYGYTF. In nucleotides, the CDR3 is TGTGCCAGCAGCTTAGGCACCGCAGGGACAACCAACTATGGCTACACCTTC.

The chain uses TRBV27 and TRBJ2-7; 11 bases line up with TRBD1. From germline, CDR1 is MNHEY and CDR2 SMNVEV (reference sequence). This CDR3 comprises 13 residues. J was trimmed by 4 bases and V by 4 bases; bases with no gene match: 0. The CDR3 sequence is CASSWDRGYEQYF. In DNA, the CDR3 is TGTGCCAGCAGTTGGGACAGGGGGTACGAGCAGTACTTC.

The V gene is TRBV7-9, the J gene TRBJ2-5; D perhaps matches TRBD1 (6 bases). CDR3 size: 15 residues. Trimming stripped 6 bases from V and 5 bases from J, with 19 bases between. In germline, CDR1 is SEHNR, CDR2 FQNEAQ (reference sequence). The CDR3 region has the DNA TGTGCCAGCAGACCAGACAGGCTCGCTAAGGAGACCCAGTACTTC. Its protein product is CASRPDRLAKETQYF. The full variable domain, in which reference TRBV7-9 and TRBJ2-5 provide the parts outside the CDR3, is DTGVSQNPRHKITKRGQNVTFRCDPISEHNRLYWYRQTLGQGPEFLTYFQNEAQLEKSRLLSDRFSAERPKGSFSTLEIQRTEQGDSAMYLCASRPDRLAKETQYFGPGTRLLVL.

The chain is built from TRBV6-6 and TRBJ1-1; no firm D call. The CDR3 sequence is 14 residues long. The germline CDR1 and CDR2 sequences are MNHNY and SVGAGI (reference sequence). V lost 7 bases and J 1 base, leaving 13 bases between the germline ends. The CDR3: CASIPEGGNTEAFF. The CDR3 nucleotides are TGTGCCAGCATCCCGGAGGGCGGGAACACTGAAGCTTTCTTT.

This chain links TRBV28 with TRBJ1-5, with 7 bases lining up with TRBD1. CDR1 and CDR2 from the germline V gene are MDHEN and SYDVKM. Trimming at V came to 8 bases and at J to 4 bases, leaving 5 bases not matched to a gene. The CDR3 consists of 13 residues. In DNA, the CDR3 is TGTGCCAGCGGAGGGGGCGCGAATCAGCCCCAGCATTTT. Translated, it gives CASGGGANQPQHF.

This clone is a singleton in its sample. J is TRBJ1-2 and V is TRBV5-5, with 9 bases aligning to TRBD1. Germline V lookup: CDR1 SGHKS, CDR2 YYEKEE (reference sequence). The V gene end was trimmed by 4 bases and the J gene end by 8 bases; junction bases not matched to a gene: 9. The length of the CDR3 is 14 residues. The DNA of the CDR3 is TGTGCCAGCAGCCCGGGACAGGGCCGGCAGGGCTACACCTTC. Encoded protein: CASSPGQGRQGYTF.

V gene TRBV28 combines with J gene TRBJ2-7; D may be TRBD1 (5 bases). The germline CDR1 and CDR2 sequences are MDHEN and SYDVKM. The CDR3 loop spans 13 amino acids. Trimming took off 3 bases at V and 3 bases at J, with 9 bases between the two ends. The CDR3 sequence is CASSFQGIYEQYF. In DNA, the CDR3 is TGTGCCAGCAGTTTCCAGGGTATCTACGAGCAGTACTTC.

This clone was recorded only once. Germline and junction disagree at one end, which may indicate a read error. The rearrangement joins TRBV2 to TRBJ2-7; tentatively, D is TRBD2 (5 bases). The CDR3 extends over 14 amino acids. Germline-derived CDR1 and CDR2 are SNHLY and FYNNEI. Here the CDR3 reads CASIEKEASYEQYF. CDR3 bases: TGTGCCAGCATTGAAAAGGAGGCTTCCTACGAGCAGTACTTC.

This chain connects TRBV25-1 to TRBJ1-5; weak D call: TRBD1 (6 bases). Germline V gene data show CDR1 as MGHDK and CDR2 as SYGVNS. CDR3 length equals 13 residues. With 4 bases removed from V and 7 bases from J, the gap between germline ends came to 11 bases. The CDR3 nucleotides read TGTGCCAGCAGTGGCCCAGGGGAACAGCCCCAGCATTTT. Translation gives CASSGPGEQPQHF.